This is a list of T cell receptor beta chains from one sample in a study of response to subunit inactivated influenza vaccine. TCRdb reanalysed the RT-PCR reads using MiXCR and keeps one entry per CDR3 protein. The repertoire has about 620,000 distinct CDR3 sequences, 12% of them found once; the top ten carry roughly a tenth. This specimen was PBMCs from blood, taken on the day of vaccination. These receptors were taken from a man in his forties or fifties who received an inactivated influenza vaccine. Both conserved end residues are part of each CDR3. A D gene is named only where the DNA matches it firmly. Not every row has a clone size; where given, it reads once, few, many or a size class.

clone_size: few; j_call: TRBJ2-5; d_call: TRBD2; v_call: TRBV2; cdr3_nt: TGTGCCAGCAGTGAAGCGCTTATGGGGAGGGGAGAGACCCAGTACTTC; cdr3_aa: CASSEALMGRGETQYF
clone_size: few; j_call: TRBJ2-5; d_call: .; v_call: TRBV12-3/TRBV12-4; cdr3_nt: TGTGCCAGCAGTCCTAGTACAGGCACTTCGTACCAAGAGACCCAGTACTTC; cdr3_aa: CASSPSTGTSYQETQYF
clone_size: many; j_call: TRBJ2-7; d_call: .; v_call: TRBV11-2; cdr3_nt: TGTGCCAGCCACAACGGGGAGGAGCAGTACTTC; cdr3_aa: CASHNGEEQYF
clone_size: few; j_call: TRBJ1-5; d_call: TRBD1; v_call: TRBV12-3/TRBV12-4; cdr3_nt: TGTGCCAGCAGCAACTTCGGGGACAGAATTCAGCCCCAGCATTTT; cdr3_aa: CASSNFGDRIQPQHF
clone_size: .; j_call: TRBJ1-2; d_call: TRBD1; v_call: TRBV7-2; cdr3_nt: TGTGCCAGCAGCTTACGCCGGACAGGGGATGGAGGCTACACCTTC; cdr3_aa: CASSLRRTGDGGYTF
clone_size: few; j_call: TRBJ1-6; d_call: .; v_call: TRBV4-3; cdr3_nt: TGCGCCAGCAGCCAAGATACGGACTATAATTCACCCCTCCACTTT; cdr3_aa: CASSQDTDYNSPLHF
clone_size: .; j_call: TRBJ2-5; d_call: TRBD1; v_call: TRBV5-6; cdr3_nt: TGTGCCAGCAGCTGGGACAGGGGGCAAGAGACCCAGTACTTC; cdr3_aa: CASSWDRGQETQYF
clone_size: .; j_call: TRBJ2-3; d_call: .; v_call: TRBV9; cdr3_nt: TGTGCCAGCAGCAAGGCGGGATCGGGGGATACGCAGTATTTT; cdr3_aa: CASSKAGSGDTQYF
clone_size: few; j_call: TRBJ1-3; d_call: .; v_call: TRBV7-9; cdr3_nt: TGTGCCAGCAGAGCCGGGACATCGCCTACTGGAAACACCATATATTTT; cdr3_aa: CASRAGTSPTGNTIYF
clone_size: many; j_call: TRBJ2-7; d_call: .; v_call: TRBV6-2/TRBV6-3; cdr3_nt: TGTGCCAGCAGTCAAGACTACGAGCAGTACTTC; cdr3_aa: CASSQDYEQYF
clone_size: .; j_call: TRBJ1-1; d_call: .; v_call: TRBV29-1; cdr3_nt: TGCAGCGTTGTAAGAGTGAACACTGAAGCTTTCTTT; cdr3_aa: CSVVRVNTEAFF